The clone carrying this T cell receptor beta chain was counted a few times. What it recognizes is unknown. The data are from a study of response to subunit inactivated influenza vaccine. Findings of the study overall: After each seasonal influenza vaccination, few new T cells are recruited, the authors suggested.

V was shortened by 5 bases and J by 7 bases, with 15 bases between the two germline ends. This CDR3 is built from 14 residues. TCRdb fed the RT-PCR reads into MiXCR, producing one record per CDR3 protein. The table lists some 850,000 distinct CDR3 sequences, about 18% of them singletons. The starting material was PBMCs from blood, obtained more than 4 days after vaccination. The sequence derives from a man between 50 and 59 years old who received an inactivated influenza vaccine. The rearrangement links TRBV12-3 or TRBV12-4 to TRBJ2-1; a possible D gene is TRBD1 (5 bases). CDR3 loop: CASSTGLTVNEQFF. In nucleotides, the CDR3 is TGTGCCAGCAGTACAGGCCTAACCGTAAATGAGCAGTTCTTC.